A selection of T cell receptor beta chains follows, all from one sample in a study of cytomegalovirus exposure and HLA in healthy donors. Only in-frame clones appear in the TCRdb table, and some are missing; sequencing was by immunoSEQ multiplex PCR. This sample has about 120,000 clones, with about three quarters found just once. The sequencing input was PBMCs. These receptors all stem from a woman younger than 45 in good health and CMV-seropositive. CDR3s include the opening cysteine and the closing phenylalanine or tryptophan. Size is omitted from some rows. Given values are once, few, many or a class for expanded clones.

CDR3aa: CASSRGTSETYEQYF
abundance: once
v_gene: TRBV18
len: 15

CDR3aa: CASSESSAGGPGETQYF
abundance: -
v_gene: TRBV10-1
len: 17

CDR3aa: CSSSQGGGLSSETQYF
abundance: -
v_gene: TRBV7-9
len: 16

CDR3aa: CASSVDGVGNSPLHF
abundance: -
v_gene: TRBV9
len: 15

CDR3aa: CASSVSGAPRQYF
abundance: medium-sized
v_gene: TRBV9
len: 13

CDR3aa: CASSQSSGGQVDTQYF
abundance: few
v_gene: TRBV4-2
len: 16

CDR3aa: CATGRGNYGYTF
abundance: few
v_gene: TRBV19
len: 12

CDR3aa: CASSLEFGIVGNEQFF
abundance: -
v_gene: TRBV7-9
len: 16

CDR3aa: CSVSPGGLMDTQYF
abundance: -
v_gene: TRBV29-1
len: 14

CDR3aa: CASSLGHENTEAFF
abundance: -
v_gene: TRBV5-1
len: 14

CDR3aa: CASSQDLGTGTGLHF
abundance: few
v_gene: TRBV4-2
len: 15

CDR3aa: CASSLTGTNYGYTF
abundance: once
v_gene: TRBV27
len: 14

CDR3aa: CATSRGRQGEPLHF
abundance: once
v_gene: TRBV15
len: 14

CDR3aa: CASSPTGNYGYTF
abundance: -
v_gene: TRBV5-1
len: 13

CDR3aa: CASRSDRVSSYEQYF
abundance: -
v_gene: TRBV6-1
len: 15

CDR3aa: CASLYRGSSYNEQFF
abundance: -
v_gene: TRBV2
len: 15

CDR3aa: CASSASLAGGPLFF
abundance: -
v_gene: TRBV6-1
len: 14

CDR3aa: CASSVGGGLPNEQYF
abundance: -
v_gene: TRBV9
len: 15

CDR3aa: CASSWGTGKAQETQYF
abundance: -
v_gene: TRBV5-1
len: 16

CDR3aa: CASSVGVVGQTYEQYF
abundance: -
v_gene: TRBV9
len: 16

CDR3aa: CASRGLNDYEQYF
abundance: -
v_gene: TRBV28
len: 13

CDR3aa: CASSPGLAPEQYF
abundance: -
v_gene: TRBV7-9
len: 13

CDR3aa: CASSTPDRWNQPQHF
abundance: -
v_gene: TRBV19
len: 15

CDR3aa: CASSPGDAPKKLFF
abundance: -
v_gene: TRBV28
len: 14

CDR3aa: CASSAATSGLDNEQFF
abundance: -
v_gene: TRBV9
len: 16

CDR3aa: CASSSLWEGGTGELFF
abundance: -
v_gene: TRBV7-8
len: 16

CDR3aa: CASSYEPPGEYNSPLHF
abundance: -
v_gene: TRBV7-9
len: 17

CDR3aa: CASSLGGVGQPQHF
abundance: -
v_gene: TRBV18
len: 14

CDR3aa: CASTAGEGTGELFF
abundance: -
v_gene: TRBV2
len: 14

CDR3aa: CASSLGITGTEAFF
abundance: -
v_gene: TRBV5-1
len: 14

CDR3aa: CSVAGLAAESGELFF
abundance: -
v_gene: TRBV29-1
len: 15

CDR3aa: CASSSHAQGPNTEAFF
abundance: -
v_gene: TRBV5-1
len: 16

CDR3aa: CSLQSQGAGGYTF
abundance: -
v_gene: TRBV29-1
len: 13

CDR3aa: CASSLSGGSYNEQFF
abundance: -
v_gene: TRBV7-3
len: 15

CDR3aa: CASQTSGGAPNEQFF
abundance: -
v_gene: TRBV4-2
len: 15

CDR3aa: CAWRQIGRETQYF
abundance: -
v_gene: TRBV30
len: 13

CDR3aa: CSVLRDRTYNEQFF
abundance: few
v_gene: TRBV29-1
len: 14

CDR3aa: CSVEAGQGASGELFF
abundance: -
v_gene: TRBV29-1
len: 15

CDR3aa: CATADRRSSYNEQFF
abundance: once
v_gene: TRBV15
len: 15

CDR3aa: CAWSEGGGEKLFF
abundance: -
v_gene: TRBV30
len: 13

CDR3aa: CASSHSPGLAGEWETQYF
abundance: few
v_gene: TRBV4-1
len: 18

CDR3aa: CASSLIADSYNEQFF
abundance: -
v_gene: TRBV7-3
len: 15

CDR3aa: CASSPQRQAHEQYF
abundance: -
v_gene: TRBV18
len: 14

CDR3aa: CASSPGQHSYGYTF
abundance: -
v_gene: TRBV18
len: 14

CDR3aa: CASSHGLGNSPLHF
abundance: -
v_gene: TRBV4-1
len: 14

CDR3aa: CASSARGTAYEQYF
abundance: -
v_gene: TRBV25-1
len: 14

CDR3aa: CASIKQGPSSYEQYF
abundance: -
v_gene: TRBV23-1
len: 15

CDR3aa: CASSELRDKGRGEAFF
abundance: -
v_gene: TRBV6-1
len: 16

CDR3aa: CASSEEGTGALYEQYF
abundance: -
v_gene: TRBV2
len: 16

CDR3aa: CASSLRGVPSGEQYF
abundance: few
v_gene: TRBV7-3
len: 15

CDR3aa: CASSESWRGPDNEQFF
abundance: -
v_gene: TRBV25-1
len: 16

CDR3aa: CASSFGHSDTQYF
abundance: few
v_gene: TRBV5-1
len: 13

CDR3aa: CATRQGNYEQYF
abundance: -
v_gene: TRBV19
len: 12

CDR3aa: CASSLVTRSNYGYTF
abundance: -
v_gene: TRBV28
len: 15

CDR3aa: CASSFVGDEQYF
abundance: once
v_gene: TRBV5-1
len: 12

CDR3aa: CASWTGPKTGELFF
abundance: -
v_gene: TRBV28
len: 14